This T cell receptor (beta chain) was sequenced for a study of T cells after somatic rescue of genetic block. Repertoires were generated with immunoSEQ multiplex PCR, while TCRdb's copy carries only in-frame clones and drops some. The sample shows roughly 58,000 clones, approximately 96% of them seen only once. The sequencing input was peripheral blood mononuclear cells (PBMCs). The source of this sequence is a child younger than two.

CDR3 protein: CASMAGRETQYF. The CDR3 DNA reads as TGTGCCAGCATGGCAGGGAGGGAGACCCAGTACTTC. The V gene is TRBV6-6, the J gene TRBJ2-5; possibly TRBD2 for D (6 bases). Germline assignment: CDR1 MNHNY and CDR2 SVGAGI (reference sequence). Between the trimmed V and J ends, which lost 7 bases and 5 bases, there was a span of 11 bases. The CDR3 totals 12 residues.